This is a list of T cell receptor beta chains from one sample in a study of cytomegalovirus exposure and HLA in healthy donors. Assay used: immunoSEQ multiplex PCR; TCRdb lists only in-frame clones, some missing. The sample lists under 200,000 clones; roughly 82% were seen once. The specimen sequenced was PBMCs. These receptors originate from a girl under 18 in good health and CMV-seropositive. The CDR3 runs from the conserved cysteine through the conserved F or W. Each record gives: V gene, clone size, J gene, D gene, CDR3 protein, CDR3 DNA. D genes are given only for firm matches. The size field is filled for only some rows; it gives once, few, many or a size class.

TRBV18	few	TRBJ1-2	NA	CASSPRTANYGYTF	TGTGCCAGCTCACCACGGACAGCCAACTATGGCTACACCTTC
TRBV18	NA	TRBJ1-2	TRBD1	CASSLRTGDGYTF	TGTGCCAGCTCACTACGAACAGGGGACGGCTACACCTTC
TRBV5-3	NA	TRBJ1-4	NA	CARSPKGRGGEKLFF	TGTGCCAGAAGCCCCAAGGGGAGGGGCGGAGAAAAACTGTTTTTT
TRBV7-3	NA	TRBJ2-4	TRBD2	CASSLASGGDIQYF	TGTGCCAGCAGTCTCGCGTCTGGGGGGGACATTCAGTACTTC
TRBV27	NA	TRBJ2-7	NA	CASSLAGEQYF	TGTGCCAGCAGTTTGGCGGGCGAGCAGTACTTC
TRBV30	once	TRBJ2-7	TRBD1	CAWSGDRGGYEQYF	TGTGCCTGGAGCGGGGACAGGGGCGGGTACGAGCAGTACTTC
TRBV2	NA	TRBJ2-1	NA	CASSFYNEQFF	TGTGCCAGCAGCTTTTACAATGAGCAGTTCTTC
TRBV6-1	NA	TRBJ1-5	NA	CASSEQLSAGNQPQHF	TGTGCCAGCAGTGAACAGTTATCTGCGGGCAATCAGCCCCAGCATTTT
TRBV10-3	once	TRBJ2-5	NA	CAISEVGSQETQYF	TGTGCCATCAGTGAGGTGGGGAGCCAAGAGACCCAGTACTTC
TRBV30	once	TRBJ2-3	TRBD2	CAWSVWGRGGLDTQYF	TGTGCCTGGAGTGTATGGGGGCGGGGGGGCCTTGATACGCAGTATTTT
TRBV9	NA	TRBJ1-5	NA	CASSVEAGWGGDQPQHF	TGTGCCAGCAGCGTAGAGGCCGGGTGGGGGGGCGATCAGCCCCAGCATTTT
TRBV7-9	NA	TRBJ1-2	NA	CASSLTTGYYGYTF	TGTGCCAGCAGTCTGACGACAGGCTACTATGGCTACACCTTC
TRBV13	NA	TRBJ2-7	TRBD1	CASSPGTGSVQQYF	TGTGCCAGCAGCCCGGGGACAGGCTCTGTCCAGCAGTACTTC
TRBV7-7	NA	TRBJ1-4	TRBD1	CASSPGQGLNEKLFF	TGTGCTAGCAGCCCCGGACAGGGTTTAAATGAAAAACTGTTTTTT
TRBV7-9	few	TRBJ1-3	NA	CASSDDSGGNTIYF	TGTGCCAGCAGCGACGACAGTGGGGGAAACACCATATATTTT
TRBV11-2	NA	TRBJ2-1	NA	CASSSDRHNEQFF	TGTGCCAGCAGCTCGGACAGACACAATGAGCAGTTCTTC
TRBV9	NA	TRBJ2-5	NA	CASSVATTRGETQYF	TGTGCCAGCAGCGTAGCTACGACTAGGGGAGAGACCCAGTACTTC
TRBV10-1	NA	TRBJ2-1	NA	CASSGGPLATNEQFF	TGCGCCAGCAGTGGGGGCCCCCTAGCGACCAATGAGCAGTTCTTC
TRBV5-4	once	TRBJ2-3	TRBD1	CASSPKIDRADTQYF	TGTGCCAGCAGCCCTAAAATAGACAGGGCAGATACGCAGTATTTT
TRBV11-3	NA	TRBJ2-3	NA	CASSLEGQESDTQYF	TGTGCCAGCAGCTTAGAGGGACAAGAGTCAGATACGCAGTATTTT
TRBV4-3	once	TRBJ2-2	NA	CASSQEAGDTGELFF	TGCGCCAGCAGCCAAGAGGCAGGGGACACCGGGGAGCTGTTTTTT
TRBV5-6	NA	TRBJ2-1	TRBD2	CASSLVPAGDINEQFF	TGTGCCAGCAGCTTGGTCCCAGCGGGAGACATCAATGAGCAGTTCTTC
TRBV7-8	NA	TRBJ2-5	NA	CASRGWRGIRETQYF	TGTGCCAGCAGGGGGTGGAGGGGCATTAGGGAGACCCAGTACTTC
TRBV7-2	once	TRBJ2-3	TRBD1	CAIRQGSTDTQYF	TGTGCCATTCGACAGGGAAGCACAGATACGCAGTATTTT
TRBV6-6	NA	TRBJ1-6	NA	CASSYSKDSNSPLHF	TGTGCCAGCAGTTACTCGAAGGACAGTAATTCACCCCTCCACTTT
TRBV10-3	NA	TRBJ2-1	NA	CATEDKKTVNEQFF	TGTGCCACCGAGGACAAAAAAACCGTCAATGAGCAGTTCTTC
TRBV11-2	NA	TRBJ2-1	NA	CASSSLAYSYNEQFF	TGTGCCAGCAGCTCGCTAGCGTACTCCTACAATGAGCAGTTCTTC
TRBV10-3	NA	TRBJ2-2	TRBD1	CAISLPWDSENTGELFF	TGTGCCATCAGCCTACCTTGGGACAGTGAGAACACCGGGGAGCTGTTTTTT
TRBV2	once	TRBJ2-1	TRBD2	CASSGLAGDSSYNEQFF	TGTGCCAGCAGTGGACTAGCGGGGGACAGCTCCTACAATGAGCAGTTCTTC
TRBV27	once	TRBJ2-5	TRBD2	CASSFLAGGRRETQYF	TGTGCCAGCAGTTTTTTAGCGGGAGGAAGGAGAGAGACCCAGTACTTC
TRBV7-9	NA	TRBJ2-2	TRBD1	CASSLIGQGAWAGELFF	TGTGCCAGCAGCTTGATCGGGCAGGGGGCATGGGCCGGGGAGCTGTTTTTT
TRBV18	few	TRBJ2-1	TRBD2	CASSPGLAGNNEQFF	TGTGCCAGCTCACCGGGACTAGCGGGTAACAATGAGCAGTTCTTC
TRBV2	once	TRBJ1-2	NA	CASVSGYGYTF	TGTGCCAGCGTATCAGGCTATGGCTACACCTTC